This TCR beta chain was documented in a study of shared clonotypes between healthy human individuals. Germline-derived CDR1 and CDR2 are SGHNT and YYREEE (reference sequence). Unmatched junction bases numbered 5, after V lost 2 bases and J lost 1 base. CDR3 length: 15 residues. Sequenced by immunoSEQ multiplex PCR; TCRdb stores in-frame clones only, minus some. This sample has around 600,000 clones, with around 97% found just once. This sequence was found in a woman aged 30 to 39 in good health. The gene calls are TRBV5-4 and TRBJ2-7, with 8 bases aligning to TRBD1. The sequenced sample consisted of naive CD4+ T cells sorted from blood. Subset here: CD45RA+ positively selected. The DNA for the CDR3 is TGTGCCAGCAGCTTCCCGGGACAGGTTTCCTACGAGCAGTACTTC. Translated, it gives CASSFPGQVSYEQYF.